This paragraph covers one TCR beta chain sequence. What it binds is not known. The CDR3 is 15 residues long. This sample is drawn from a study of T cells expressing NK-cell markers. Findings and limits, study-wide: Whether expanded NKG2C+ T cell clones were HCMV-specific remained unclear.

A 5'RACE template switching approach incorporating UMIs was used to make TCR beta cDNA. TCRdb re-called the 5' RACE reads and gives one entry per CDR3 protein, without DNA. This repertoire includes a few hundred thousand distinct CDR3 sequences. The chain combines TRBV12-3 or TRBV12-4 with TRBJ1-1. This clonotype originated in a man aged 18 to 29 in good health. Source material: blood T cells: a sorted CD56 or NKG2C T cell subset, CD4+ or CD8+ T cells, or bulk PBMC T cells (not recorded which). Here the CDR3 reads CASSFRQALNTEAFF.